The entry below gives a single T cell receptor beta chain sequence along with its context. Its antigen is unidentified. This sample is part of a study of cytomegalovirus exposure and HLA in healthy donors. The study's findings and limits: Most TCR sequences showed up rarely, but some public TCRs showed up in many donors. There were about 160 TCR beta chains listed as cytomegalovirus-associated.

With 60 Vbeta and 13 Jbeta primers, the PCR was carried out. Sequencing was performed with immunoSEQ multiplex PCR; in TCRdb, only in-frame clones are kept and a portion is missing. The sample contains some 140,000 clones, about four fifths of which appear only once. The study did not record CMV serostatus for this donor. This CDR3 has 14 amino acids. Germline V gene sequence: CDR1 MNHEY, CDR2 SMNVEV (reference sequence). Trimming cost V 2 bases and J 6 bases, with 11 bases left between them. Sequenced sample: PBMCs. The source of this sequence is a man aged 25 to 45 in good health. V gene TRBV27 combines with J gene TRBJ1-5; D perhaps matches TRBD1 (5 bases). The CDR3 DNA reads as TGTGCCAGCAGTTTAAAAGGCAGGGCTCAGCCCCAGCATTTT. This sequence encodes CASSLKGRAQPQHF.